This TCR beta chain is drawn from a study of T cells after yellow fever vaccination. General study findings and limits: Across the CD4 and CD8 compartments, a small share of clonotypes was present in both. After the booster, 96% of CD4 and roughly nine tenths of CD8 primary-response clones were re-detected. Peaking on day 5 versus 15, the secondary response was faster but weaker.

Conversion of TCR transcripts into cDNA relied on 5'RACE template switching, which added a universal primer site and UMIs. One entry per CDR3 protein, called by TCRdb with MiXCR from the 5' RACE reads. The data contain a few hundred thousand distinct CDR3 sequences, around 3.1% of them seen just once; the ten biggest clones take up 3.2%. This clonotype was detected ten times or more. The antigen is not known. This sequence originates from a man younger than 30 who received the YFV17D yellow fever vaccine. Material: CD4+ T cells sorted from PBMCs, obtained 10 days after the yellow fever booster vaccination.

The CDR3 loop reads CASSAAVTQYF. CDR3 in DNA: TGTGCCAGCAGCGCTGCCGTGACCCAGTACTTC. This rearrangement joins TRBV7-9 to TRBJ2-5; D not resolved. The V end was cut by 5 bases, the J end by 7 bases, with 8 bases between. The CDR3 is 11 residues long. CDR1 and CDR2 (germline): SEHNR, FQNEAQ (reference sequence).